These 26 T cell receptor beta chains were sequenced from one sample in a study of cytotoxic CD8 clonotypes in ibrutinib-treated CLL. The table came from immunoSEQ multiplex PCR; TCRdb's copy has only in-frame clones and leaves some out. The sample lists some 300,000 clones; 80% were seen once. Specimen: PBMCs, collected before ibrutinib treatment. These receptors came from a human donor with chronic lymphocytic leukemia.

This clone showed up just once. J is TRBJ2-2 and V is TRBV4-3; TRBD2 is a possible D gene (6 bases). CDR3 length equals 17 residues. The ends were cut back, 4 bases at V and 3 bases at J, with 18 bases in the middle. Germline assignment: CDR1 LGHNA and CDR2 YSLEER. CDR3 amino acids: CASSPSGGVIHTGELFF. CDR3 DNA sequence: TGCGCCAGCAGCCCCTCCGGGGGAGTGATTCACACCGGGGAGCTGTTTTTT.

This clone is a singleton in its sample. The chain is built from TRBV2 and TRBJ2-1; TRBD2 matches 11 bases. Trimming cost V 7 bases and J 3 bases; bases outside gene matches: 5. The CDR3 loop spans 15 amino acids. CDR1 is SNHLY and CDR2 is FYNNEI in the germline V gene. CDR3 DNA sequence: TGTGCCAGCAAGGCCGGGACTAGCGGCTACAATGAGCAGTTCTTC. Protein sequence: CASKAGTSGYNEQFF.

The rearrangement links TRBV7-3 to TRBJ2-1; D unresolved. Germline V lookup: CDR1 SGHTA, CDR2 FQGTGA. Trimming cost V 0 bases and J 6 bases, with 3 bases left between them. CDR3 length equals 12 residues. The CDR3 DNA sequence: TGTGCCAGCAGCTTAACGGTCAATGAGCAGTTCTTC. The encoded protein is CASSLTVNEQFF. Using reference TRBV7-3 and TRBJ2-1 for the parts outside the CDR3, the full variable domain is GAGVSQTPSNKVTEKGKYVELRCDPISGHTALYWYRQSLGQGPEFLIYFQGTGAADDSGLPNDRFFAVRPEGSVSTLKIQRTERGDSAVYLCASSLTVNEQFFGPGTRLTVL.

This clone has a single count. V is TRBV6-5 and J is TRBJ2-4; D is unclear. Germline values: CDR1 MNHEY, CDR2 SVGAGI. The CDR3 extends over 15 amino acids. Trimming took 0 bases from V and 8 from J, leaving 14 bases between them. CDR3 protein: CASSYSPGAQDIQYF. The CDR3 DNA reads TGTGCCAGCAGTTACTCACCTGGAGCGCAAGACATTCAGTACTTC.

The chain combines TRBV4-2 with TRBJ2-7, with D hard to call. The V end lost 2 bases, the J end lost 1 base, and 9 bases lay between the germline ends. This CDR3 contains 14 residues. Germline CDR1 is LGHNA and CDR2 is YNFKEQ. The CDR3 loop reads CASSQNGPSYEQYF. As DNA, the CDR3 is TGTGCCAGCAGCCAAAACGGGCCATCCTACGAGCAGTACTTC.

This chain uses TRBV18 with TRBJ1-2; 10 nucleotides agree with TRBD1. J was trimmed by 3 bases and V by 4 bases; bases with no gene match: 5. The CDR3 spans 15 residues. Germline loops: CDR1 KGHSH, CDR2 LQKENI. CDR3: CASSRGTGADYGYTF. The CDR3 DNA reads TGTGCCAGCTCACGCGGGACAGGGGCTGACTATGGCTACACCTTC. The variable domain in full, completed from reference TRBV18 and TRBJ1-2, reads NAGVMQNPRHLVRRRGQEARLRCSPMKGHSHVYWYRQLPEEGLKFMVYLQKENIIDESGMPKERFSAEFPKEGPSILRIQQVVRGDSAAYFCASSRGTGADYGYTFGSGTRLTVV.

The V gene is TRBV30, the J gene TRBJ1-2; no clear D gene. The CDR3 covers 16 residues. Germline V CDR1 and CDR2: GTSNPN, SVGIG (reference sequence). V lost 1 base and J lost 3, with 18 bases in between. CDR3 nucleotide sequence: TGTGCCTGGAGTGCAGACGGCCGTACCAATTACTATGGCTACACCTTC. Translated, it gives CAWSADGRTNYYGYTF.

This clone was detected only once. V usage is TRBV5-6 and J usage is TRBJ2-1; D remains unclear. The V gene lost 1 base and the J gene lost 6 bases, with 14 bases spanning the gap. The CDR3 contains 15 residues. From germline, CDR1 is SGHDT and CDR2 YYEEEE. CDR3 DNA sequence: TGTGCCAGCAGCTTGTGGTGGGGTATTGGCAATGAGCAGTTCTTC. Protein product: CASSLWWGIGNEQFF.

The gene calls are TRBV4-2 and TRBJ2-7; 7 bases agree with TRBD1. Unmatched junction bases numbered 1, after V lost 3 bases and J lost 2 bases. The CDR3 totals 13 residues. Germline V gene data show CDR1 as LGHNA and CDR2 as YNFKEQ. CDR3 in amino acids: CASSHGTAYEQYF. The DNA for the CDR3 is TGTGCCAGCAGCCATGGGACAGCCTACGAGCAGTACTTC.

The CDR3 is CASSFGVLNTEAFF. CDR3 in DNA: TGTGCCAGCAGCTTCGGGGTGTTGAACACTGAAGCTTTCTTT. This sequence joins TRBV7-6 and TRBJ1-1; D is unresolved. Per the germline V gene, CDR1 is SGHVS and CDR2 is FNYEAQ. Trimming removed 3 bases at V and 0 bases at J, with 8 bases between. The CDR3 is made up of 14 amino acids.

The V call is TRBV5-1, the J call TRBJ2-2; 9 bases are shared with TRBD1. The ends lost 0 bases at V and 1 base at J; junction bases unmatched: 1. CDR1 SGHRS and CDR2 YFSETQ come from the germline V gene. CDR3 length equals 16 residues. CDR3 sequence (DNA): TGCGCCAGCAGCTTGGCGACAGGGGGGAACACCGGGGAGCTGTTTTTT. Amino acids: CASSLATGGNTGELFF.

The sample holds a few counts of this clone. The rearrangement links TRBV2 to TRBJ2-3; unclear D gene. Germline V gives CDR1 SNHLY, CDR2 FYNNEI. The CDR3 loop spans 12 amino acids. Trimming shortened V by 4 bases and J by 4 bases, and 6 bases separated the two germline ends. In DNA form, the CDR3 reads TGTGCCAGCAGTGCCCTAGCAGATACGCAGTATTTT. Protein product: CASSALADTQYF.

The V and J genes are TRBV6-1 and TRBJ1-1; TRBD1 might be the D (5 bases). Germline CDR1 MNHNS, CDR2 SASEGT. This CDR3 region has 13 residues. V shed 4 bases and J shed 5 bases, with 11 bases lying between them. This CDR3 reads CASSGRGRTEAFF. The CDR3 DNA reads TGTGCCAGCAGTGGAAGGGGTAGGACTGAAGCTTTCTTT.

This clone was detected only once. The V gene is TRBV19, the J gene TRBJ1-5; 7 positions agree with TRBD1. Germline V lookup: CDR1 LNHDA, CDR2 SQIVND (reference sequence). This CDR3 has 16 amino acids. Trimming at V came to 4 bases and at J to 6 bases, leaving 12 bases not matched to a gene. CDR3 in amino acids: CASSRGGAGMGQPQHF. The CDR3 DNA sequence: TGTGCCAGTAGTAGAGGGGGCGCGGGTATGGGTCAGCCCCAGCATTTT.

The chain employs TRBV6-5 and TRBJ2-1, with 8 bases lining up with TRBD2. Looked up from germline, CDR1 is MNHEY and CDR2 is SVGAGI. The CDR3 length is 13 residues. V trimming: 7 bases; J trimming: 5 bases; junction bases outside the gene matches: 4. Here the CDR3 reads CASMISGNNEQFF. The DNA for the CDR3 is TGTGCCAGCATGATTAGCGGGAACAATGAGCAGTTCTTC.

This chain uses TRBV6-4 with TRBJ2-7, with 11 bases that match TRBD2. The CDR3 sequence is 16 residues long. Trimming took 0 bases from V and 1 from J; bases not matched to a gene: 2. In germline, CDR1 is MRHNA, CDR2 SNTAGT. The CDR3 loop is CASSDSTSGSSYEQYF. In DNA form, the CDR3 reads TGTGCCAGCAGTGACTCAACTAGCGGGAGTTCCTACGAGCAGTACTTC.

The J gene is TRBJ1-5, the V gene TRBV2, with D uncertain. The CDR3 consists of 12 residues. The germline CDR1 and CDR2 sequences are SNHLY and FYNNEI. With 7 bases removed from V and 3 bases from J, the gap between germline ends came to 7 bases. CDR3 region: CASNRNNQPQHF. CDR3 DNA sequence: TGTGCCAGCAATCGGAACAATCAGCCCCAGCATTTT.

This chain connects TRBV7-8 to TRBJ2-7, with TRBD2 identical over 8 bases. Germline V gives CDR1 SGHVS, CDR2 FQNEAQ. The CDR3 has 18 amino acids. V shed 3 bases and J 0 bases; nucleotides not matched to a gene: 13. The CDR3, as DNA: TGTGCCAGCAGCTTCCCTCCTGCCAGCGGGAGTTACTCCTACGAGCAGTACTTC. This encodes CASSFPPASGSYSYEQYF.

The chain is built from TRBV10-3 and TRBJ1-1, with a possible D match to TRBD1 (6 bases). CDR1 is ENHRY, CDR2 SYGVKD, per germline. The CDR3 contains 13 residues. With 4 bases removed from V and 5 bases from J, the gap between germline ends came to 11 bases. CDR3 in DNA: TGTGCCATCAGTGTGAGGGGGTCTACTGAAGCTTTCTTT. Translating gives CAISVRGSTEAFF.

This chain links TRBV4-1 with TRBJ1-1; D not resolved. V lost 2 bases, J lost 5 bases, and 9 bases lay in between. The CDR3 spans 13 residues. In germline, CDR1 is MGHRA, CDR2 YSYEKL. CDR3 sequence: CASSQHARTEAFF. In DNA, the CDR3 is TGCGCCAGCAGCCAACACGCAAGGACTGAAGCTTTCTTT.

A single count supports this clone. The chain is built from TRBV4-1 and TRBJ2-7; 8 nucleotides agree with TRBD2. CDR3 length: 18 residues. Germline-derived CDR1 and CDR2 are MGHRA and YSYEKL. Unmatched junction bases numbered 17, after V lost 1 base and J lost 6 bases. The CDR3 DNA reads as TGCGCCAGCAGCCAAGCCGCAAGCGGGAGACCCCAACCGCCCGAGCAGTACTTC. Its protein is CASSQAASGRPQPPEQYF.

J is TRBJ2-1 and V is TRBV7-9; TRBD2 might be the D (6 bases). Germline V lookup: CDR1 SEHNR, CDR2 FQNEAQ (reference sequence). Trimming took off 2 bases at V and 9 bases at J, with 11 bases between the two ends. The CDR3 consists of 13 residues. The CDR3 nucleotides are TGTGCCAGCAGCTTAACCGGGAGAAGTGAGCAGTTCTTC. Its translation is CASSLTGRSEQFF. Variable domain in full (rest from reference TRBV7-9 and TRBJ2-1): DTGVSQNPRHKITKRGQNVTFRCDPISEHNRLYWYRQTLGQGPEFLTYFQNEAQLEKSRLLSDRFSAERPKGSFSTLEIQRTEQGDSAMYLCASSLTGRSEQFFGPGTRLTVL.

The chain couples TRBV4-3 to TRBJ2-7; 7 bases fit TRBD1. Germline loops: CDR1 LGHNA, CDR2 YSLEER. CDR3 length equals 15 residues. J lost 2 bases, V lost 4 bases, and 8 bases had no gene match. CDR3 in DNA: TGCGCCAGCAGCCCCAAAGGACAGGTACCCTACGAGCAGTACTTC. Amino acids: CASSPKGQVPYEQYF.

V usage is TRBV30 and J usage is TRBJ1-3; D not resolved. Trimming shortened V by 7 bases and J by 0 bases, and 10 bases separated the two germline ends. Germline V lookup: CDR1 GTSNPN, CDR2 SVGIG (reference sequence). The CDR3 extends over 13 amino acids. This CDR3 reads CASEGSSGNTIYF. Here the CDR3 DNA reads TGTGCCTCTGAGGGCTCCTCTGGAAACACCATATATTTT.

V gene TRBV15 combines with J gene TRBJ2-1; 10 nucleotides align to TRBD2. J was trimmed by 3 bases and V by 2 bases; bases with no gene match: 10. Germline V lookup: CDR1 LNHNV, CDR2 YYDKDF (reference sequence). The CDR3 has 18 amino acids. CDR3 in DNA: TGTGCCACCAGCAGATACGGACGGGCTAGCGGGAGCTACAATGAGCAGTTCTTC. Encoded protein: CATSRYGRASGSYNEQFF.

The chain links TRBV30 to TRBJ1-3; 7 bases align to TRBD1. This CDR3 comprises 14 residues. The germline gives CDR1 GTSNPN, CDR2 SVGIG (reference sequence). The junction had 4 bases not matched to a gene; V was cut back by 2 bases and J by 3 bases. The CDR3 reads CAWSQGGGGNTIYF. The CDR3 nucleotides are TGTGCCTGGAGTCAAGGGGGCGGTGGAAACACCATATATTTT.